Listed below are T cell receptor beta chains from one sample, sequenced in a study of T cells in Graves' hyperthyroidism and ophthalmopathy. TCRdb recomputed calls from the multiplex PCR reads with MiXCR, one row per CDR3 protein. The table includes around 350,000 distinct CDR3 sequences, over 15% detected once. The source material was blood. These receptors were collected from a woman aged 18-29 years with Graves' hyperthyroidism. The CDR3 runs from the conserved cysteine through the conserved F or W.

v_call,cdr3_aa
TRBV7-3,CASSLGLGGEQYF
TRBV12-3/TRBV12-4,CASSLVMGPGSPLHF
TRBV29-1,CSVVGLRNTEAFF
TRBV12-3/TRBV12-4,CASSLSGSGEQYF
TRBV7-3,CASSLIGGAGGGELFF
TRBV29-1,CSVPRNTEAFF
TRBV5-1,CASSTSGKETQYF
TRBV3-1,CASTSRTNEDEQYF
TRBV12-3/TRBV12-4,CASGYRGHGAFF
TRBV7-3,CASSFRTRDRAQETQYF
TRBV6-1,CATADREAQPQHF
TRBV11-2,CASSLDGVRDSPLHF
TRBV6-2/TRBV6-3,CASRTGPSYEQYF
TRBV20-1,CSTVGRTYQETQYF
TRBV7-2,CASSFSGTRYEQYF
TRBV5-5,CASSLPQGQETQYF
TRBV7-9,CASSLADAGYTF
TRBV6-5,CASSYASGSNYGYTF
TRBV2,CASRIRTVNTEAFF
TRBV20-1,CSAPRSGLAGGQETQYF